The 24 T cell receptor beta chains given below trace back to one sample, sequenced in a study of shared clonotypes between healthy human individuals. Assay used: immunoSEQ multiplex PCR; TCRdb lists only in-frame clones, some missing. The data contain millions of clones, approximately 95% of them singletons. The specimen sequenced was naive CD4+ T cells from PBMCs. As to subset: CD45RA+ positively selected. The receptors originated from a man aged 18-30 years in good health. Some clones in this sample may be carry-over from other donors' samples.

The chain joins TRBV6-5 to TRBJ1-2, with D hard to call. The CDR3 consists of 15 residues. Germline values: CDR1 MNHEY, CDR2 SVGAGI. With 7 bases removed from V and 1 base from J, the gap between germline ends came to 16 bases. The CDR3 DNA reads TGTGCCAGCACTCCCGAATTTCGTTTTAACTATGGCTACACCTTC. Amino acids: CASTPEFRFNYGYTF.

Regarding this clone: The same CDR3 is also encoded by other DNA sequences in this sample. CDR3 in amino acids: CAISRDRGYEQYF. DNA of the CDR3: TGTGCCATCAGCCGGGACAGGGGTTACGAGCAGTACTTC. J is TRBJ2-7 and V is TRBV10-3; 10 bases map to TRBD1. There are 13 residues in the CDR3. Germline V gene sequence: CDR1 ENHRY, CDR2 SYGVKD. Trimming took 6 bases from V and 4 from J; bases not matched to a gene: 3.

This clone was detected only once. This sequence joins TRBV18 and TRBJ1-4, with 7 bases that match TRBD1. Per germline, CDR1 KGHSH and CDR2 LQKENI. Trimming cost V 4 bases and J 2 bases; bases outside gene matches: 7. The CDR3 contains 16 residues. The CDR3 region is CASSHGQARTNEKLFF. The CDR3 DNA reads TGTGCCAGCTCACACGGACAGGCAAGGACTAATGAAAAACTGTTTTTT.

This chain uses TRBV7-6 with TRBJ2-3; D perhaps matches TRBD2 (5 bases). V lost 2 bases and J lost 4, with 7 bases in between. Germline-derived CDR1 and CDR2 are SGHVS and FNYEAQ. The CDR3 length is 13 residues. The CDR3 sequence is CASSLMRADTQYF. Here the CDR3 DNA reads TGTGCCAGCAGCTTAATGAGGGCAGATACGCAGTATTTT.

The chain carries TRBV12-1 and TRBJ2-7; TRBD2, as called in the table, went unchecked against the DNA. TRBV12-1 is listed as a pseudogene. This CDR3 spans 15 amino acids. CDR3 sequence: CASSFYGRSSYEQYF. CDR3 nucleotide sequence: TGTGCCAGCAGTTTTTATGGAAGGAGCTCCTACGAGCAGTACTTC.

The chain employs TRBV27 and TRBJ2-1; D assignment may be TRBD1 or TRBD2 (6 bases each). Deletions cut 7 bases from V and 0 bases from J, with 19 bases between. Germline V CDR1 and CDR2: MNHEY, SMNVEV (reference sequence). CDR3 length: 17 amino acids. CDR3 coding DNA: TGTGCCAGCACCCACGCCGGGGGCTTACCCTCCTACAATGAGCAGTTCTTC. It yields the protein CASTHAGGLPSYNEQFF.

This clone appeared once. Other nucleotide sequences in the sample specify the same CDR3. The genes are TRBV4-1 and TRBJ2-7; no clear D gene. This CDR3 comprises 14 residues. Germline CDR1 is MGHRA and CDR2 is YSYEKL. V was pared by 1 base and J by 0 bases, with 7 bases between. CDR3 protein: CASSQGRNSYEQYF. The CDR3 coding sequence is TGCGCCAGCAGCCAAGGACGGAACTCCTACGAGCAGTACTTC.

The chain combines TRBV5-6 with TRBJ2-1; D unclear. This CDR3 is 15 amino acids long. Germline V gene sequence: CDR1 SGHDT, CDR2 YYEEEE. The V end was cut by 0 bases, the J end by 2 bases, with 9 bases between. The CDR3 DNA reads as TGTGCCAGCAGCTTGGCATTGACCACCTACAATGAGCAGTTCTTC. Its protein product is CASSLALTTYNEQFF.

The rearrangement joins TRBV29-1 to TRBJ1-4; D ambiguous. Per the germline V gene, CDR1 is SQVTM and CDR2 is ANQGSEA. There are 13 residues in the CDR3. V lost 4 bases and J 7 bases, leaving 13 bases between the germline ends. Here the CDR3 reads CSVARGDGEKLFF. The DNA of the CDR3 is TGCAGCGTTGCCCGGGGTGACGGTGAAAAACTGTTTTTT.

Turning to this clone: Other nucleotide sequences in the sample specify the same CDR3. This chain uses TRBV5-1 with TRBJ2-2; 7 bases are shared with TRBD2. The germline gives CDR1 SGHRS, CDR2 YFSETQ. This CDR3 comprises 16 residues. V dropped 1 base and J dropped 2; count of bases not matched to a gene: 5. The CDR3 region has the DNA TGCGCCAGCAGCTTGACAAGCGGGGCCAACACCGGGGAGCTGTTTTTT. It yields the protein CASSLTSGANTGELFF.

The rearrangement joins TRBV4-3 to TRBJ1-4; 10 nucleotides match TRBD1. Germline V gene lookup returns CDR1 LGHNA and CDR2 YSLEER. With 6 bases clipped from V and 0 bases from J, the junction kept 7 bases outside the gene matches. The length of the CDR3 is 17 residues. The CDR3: CASSSGDRGTTNEKLFF. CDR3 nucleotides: TGCGCCAGCAGTTCCGGGGACAGGGGTACAACTAATGAAAAACTGTTTTTT.

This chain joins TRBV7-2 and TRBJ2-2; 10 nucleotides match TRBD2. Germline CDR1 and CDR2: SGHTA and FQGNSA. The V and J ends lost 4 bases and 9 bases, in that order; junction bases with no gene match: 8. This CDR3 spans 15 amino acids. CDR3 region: CASSSLAGVGRELFF. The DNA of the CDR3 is TGTGCCAGCAGCTCGCTAGCGGGAGTGGGAAGGGAGCTGTTTTTT.

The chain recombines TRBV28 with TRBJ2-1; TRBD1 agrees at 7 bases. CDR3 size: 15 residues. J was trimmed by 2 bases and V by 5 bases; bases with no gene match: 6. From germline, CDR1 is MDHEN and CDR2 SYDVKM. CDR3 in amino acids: CASSPPGQPYNEQFF. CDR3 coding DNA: TGTGCCAGCAGTCCTCCGGGACAGCCCTACAATGAGCAGTTCTTC.

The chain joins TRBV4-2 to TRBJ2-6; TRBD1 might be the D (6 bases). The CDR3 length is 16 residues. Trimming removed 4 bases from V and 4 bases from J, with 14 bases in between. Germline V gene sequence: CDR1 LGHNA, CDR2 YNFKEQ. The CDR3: CASSREGTTGANVLTF. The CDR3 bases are TGTGCCAGCAGCCGGGAAGGGACAACCGGGGCCAACGTCCTGACTTTC.

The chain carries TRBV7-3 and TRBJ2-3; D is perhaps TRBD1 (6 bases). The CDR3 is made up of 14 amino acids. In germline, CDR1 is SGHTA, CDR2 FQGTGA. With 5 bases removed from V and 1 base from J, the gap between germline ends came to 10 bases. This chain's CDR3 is CASSANRGTDTQYF. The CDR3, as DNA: TGTGCCAGCAGCGCAAACAGGGGCACAGATACGCAGTATTTT.

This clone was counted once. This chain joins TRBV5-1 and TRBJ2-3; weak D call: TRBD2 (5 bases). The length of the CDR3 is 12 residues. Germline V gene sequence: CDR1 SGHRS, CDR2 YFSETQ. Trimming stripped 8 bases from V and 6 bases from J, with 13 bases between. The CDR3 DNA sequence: TGCGCCAGTCATTCAACGGGGGATACGCAGTATTTT. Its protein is CASHSTGDTQYF.

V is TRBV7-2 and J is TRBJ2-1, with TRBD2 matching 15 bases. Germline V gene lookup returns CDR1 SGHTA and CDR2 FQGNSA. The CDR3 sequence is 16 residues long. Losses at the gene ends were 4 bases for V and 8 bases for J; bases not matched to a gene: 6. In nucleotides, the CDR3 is TGTGCCAGCAGCTGGGGACTAGCGGGAGGTGGGGATGAGCAGTTCTTC. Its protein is CASSWGLAGGGDEQFF. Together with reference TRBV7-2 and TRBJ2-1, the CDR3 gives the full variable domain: GAGVSQSPSNKVTEKGKDVELRCDPISGHTALYWYRQSLGQGLEFLIYFQGNSAPDKSGLPSDRFSAERTGGSVSTLTIQRTQQEDSAVYLCASSWGLAGGGDEQFFGPGTRLTVL.

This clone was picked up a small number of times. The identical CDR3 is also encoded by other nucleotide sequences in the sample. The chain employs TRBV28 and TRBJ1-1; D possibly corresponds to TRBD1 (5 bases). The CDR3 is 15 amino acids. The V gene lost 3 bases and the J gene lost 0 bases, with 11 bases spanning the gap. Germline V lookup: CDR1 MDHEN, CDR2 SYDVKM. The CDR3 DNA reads TGTGCCAGCAGTTTCCCCGGGACGGTGAACACTGAAGCTTTCTTT. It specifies CASSFPGTVNTEAFF.

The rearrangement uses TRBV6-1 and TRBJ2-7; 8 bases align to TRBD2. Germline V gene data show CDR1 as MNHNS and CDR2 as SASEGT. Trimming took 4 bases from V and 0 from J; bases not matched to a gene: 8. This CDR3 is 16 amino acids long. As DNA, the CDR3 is TGTGCCAGCAGTGGGCGCTTAGCGGGATTCTCCTACGAGCAGTACTTC. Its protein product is CASSGRLAGFSYEQYF.

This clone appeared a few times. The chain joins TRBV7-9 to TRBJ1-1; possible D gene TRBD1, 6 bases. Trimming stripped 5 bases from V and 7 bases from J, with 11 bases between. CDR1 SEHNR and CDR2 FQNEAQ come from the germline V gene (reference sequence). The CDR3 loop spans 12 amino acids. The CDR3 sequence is CASSPRQVEAFF. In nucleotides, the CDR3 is TGTGCCAGCAGCCCCCGACAGGTTGAAGCTTTCTTT.

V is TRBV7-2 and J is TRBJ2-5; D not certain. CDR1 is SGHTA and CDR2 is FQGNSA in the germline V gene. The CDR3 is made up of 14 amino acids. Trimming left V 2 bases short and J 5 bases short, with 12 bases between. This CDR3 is CASSLNVSPETQYF. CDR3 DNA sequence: TGTGCCAGCAGCTTAAACGTCTCGCCGGAGACCCAGTACTTC.

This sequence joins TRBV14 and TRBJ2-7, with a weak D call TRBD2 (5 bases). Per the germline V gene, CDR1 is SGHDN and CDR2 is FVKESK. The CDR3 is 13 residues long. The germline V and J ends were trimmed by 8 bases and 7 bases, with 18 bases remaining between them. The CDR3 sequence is CASGSPGSTEQYF. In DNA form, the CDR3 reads TGTGCCAGCGGGAGCCCGGGTTCTACAGAGCAGTACTTC.

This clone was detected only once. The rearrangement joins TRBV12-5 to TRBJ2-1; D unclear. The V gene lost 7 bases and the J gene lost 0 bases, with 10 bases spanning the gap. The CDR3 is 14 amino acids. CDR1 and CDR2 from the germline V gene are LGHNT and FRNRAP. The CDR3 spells CASASRLSYNEQFF. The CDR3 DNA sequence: TGTGCTAGTGCCTCGAGGCTCTCCTACAATGAGCAGTTCTTC.

The CDR3 nucleotides are TGTGCCAGTAGTTATTTCCCCCGGATCAGAATGAACACTGAAGCTTTCTTT. It specifies CASSYFPRIRMNTEAFF. This chain links TRBV19 with TRBJ1-1; the D is unclear. There are 17 residues in the CDR3. The ends were cut back, 5 bases at V and 0 bases at J, with 19 bases in the middle. Looked up from germline, CDR1 is LNHDA and CDR2 is SQIVND (reference sequence).